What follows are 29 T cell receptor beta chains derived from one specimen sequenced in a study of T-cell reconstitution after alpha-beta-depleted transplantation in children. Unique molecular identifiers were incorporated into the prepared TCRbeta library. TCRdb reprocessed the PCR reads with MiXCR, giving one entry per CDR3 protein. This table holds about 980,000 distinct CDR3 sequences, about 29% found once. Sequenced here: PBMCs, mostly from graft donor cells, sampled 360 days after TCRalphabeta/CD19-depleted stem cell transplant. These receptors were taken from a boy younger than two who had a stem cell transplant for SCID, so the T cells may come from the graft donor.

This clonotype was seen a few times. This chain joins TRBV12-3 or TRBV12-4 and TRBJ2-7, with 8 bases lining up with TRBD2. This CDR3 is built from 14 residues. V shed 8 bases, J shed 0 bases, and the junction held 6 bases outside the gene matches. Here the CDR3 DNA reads TGTGCCAGCCGGGAGGGGGGATTCTCCTACGAGCAGTACTTC. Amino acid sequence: CASREGGFSYEQYF.

CDR3 sequence: CSVEDAGGEETQYF. CDR3 nucleotides: TGCAGCGTTGAAGATGCCGGGGGAGAAGAGACCCAGTACTTC. V gene TRBV29-1 combines with J gene TRBJ2-5, with a tentative D call TRBD2 (6 bases). The V and J ends lost 0 bases and 3 bases respectively, with 11 bases between them. The CDR3 runs 14 residues. Germline CDR1 reads SQVTM; CDR2 reads ANQGSEA.

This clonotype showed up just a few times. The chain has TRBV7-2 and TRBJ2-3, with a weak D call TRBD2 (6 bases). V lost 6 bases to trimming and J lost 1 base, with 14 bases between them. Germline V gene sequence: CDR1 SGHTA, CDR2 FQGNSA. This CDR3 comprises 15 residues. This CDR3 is CASRPRGLGTDTQYF. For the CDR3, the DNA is TGTGCCAGCAGACCAAGGGGACTGGGCACAGATACGCAGTATTTT. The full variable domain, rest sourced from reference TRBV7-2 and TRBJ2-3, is GAGVSQSPSNKVTEKGKDVELRCDPISGHTALYWYRQSLGQGLEFLIYFQGNSAPDKSGLPSDRFSAERTGGSVSTLTIQRTQQEDSAVYLCASRPRGLGTDTQYFGPGTRLTVL.

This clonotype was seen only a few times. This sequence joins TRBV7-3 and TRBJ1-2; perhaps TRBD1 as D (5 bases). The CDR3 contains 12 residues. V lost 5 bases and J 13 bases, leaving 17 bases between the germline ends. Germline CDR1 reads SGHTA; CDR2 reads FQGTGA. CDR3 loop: CASSRGGDPATF. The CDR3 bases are TGTGCCAGCAGCCGGGGCGGGGACCCCGCCACCTTC.

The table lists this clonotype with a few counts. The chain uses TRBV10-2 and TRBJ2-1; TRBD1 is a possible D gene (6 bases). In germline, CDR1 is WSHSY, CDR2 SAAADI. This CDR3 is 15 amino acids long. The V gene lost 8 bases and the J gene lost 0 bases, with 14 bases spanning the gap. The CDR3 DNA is TGCGCCAGCTTCCCTCAGGGGAGCTCCTACAATGAGCAGTTCTTC. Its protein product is CASFPQGSSYNEQFF.

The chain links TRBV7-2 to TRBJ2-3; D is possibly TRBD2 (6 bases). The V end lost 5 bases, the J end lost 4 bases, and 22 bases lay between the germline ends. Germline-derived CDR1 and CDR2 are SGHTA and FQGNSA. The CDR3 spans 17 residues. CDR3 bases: TGTGCCAGCAGCCCGCCCTCCGGGAGACCGGGCGCAGATACGCAGTATTTT. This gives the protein CASSPPSGRPGADTQYF.

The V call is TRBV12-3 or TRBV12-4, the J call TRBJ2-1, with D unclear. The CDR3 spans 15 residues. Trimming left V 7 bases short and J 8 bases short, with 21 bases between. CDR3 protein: CASMRRKSIADEQFF. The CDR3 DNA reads TGTGCCAGCATGCGGAGAAAATCCATCGCCGATGAGCAGTTCTTC.

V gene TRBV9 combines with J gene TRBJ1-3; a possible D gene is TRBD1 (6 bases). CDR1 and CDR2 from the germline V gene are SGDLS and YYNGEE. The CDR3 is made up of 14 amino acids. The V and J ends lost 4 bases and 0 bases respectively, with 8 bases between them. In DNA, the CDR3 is TGTGCCAGCAGCCAACAGGGCTCTGGAAACACCATATATTTT. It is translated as CASSQQGSGNTIYF.

The CDR3 DNA reads as TGCGCCAGCGGACCCGTGGTAGCTGAAGCTTTCTTT. This translates into CASGPVVAEAFF. The V and J genes are TRBV4-1 and TRBJ1-1; D not certain. In germline, CDR1 is MGHRA, CDR2 YSYEKL. The CDR3 contains 12 residues. V was pared by 8 bases and J by 6 bases, with 13 bases between.

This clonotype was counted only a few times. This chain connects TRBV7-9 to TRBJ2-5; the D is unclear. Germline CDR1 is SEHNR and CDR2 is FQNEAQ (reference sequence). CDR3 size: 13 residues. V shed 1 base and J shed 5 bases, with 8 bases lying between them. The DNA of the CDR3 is TGTGCCAGCAGCTTAGTTCGATTGGAGACCCAGTACTTC. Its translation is CASSLVRLETQYF.

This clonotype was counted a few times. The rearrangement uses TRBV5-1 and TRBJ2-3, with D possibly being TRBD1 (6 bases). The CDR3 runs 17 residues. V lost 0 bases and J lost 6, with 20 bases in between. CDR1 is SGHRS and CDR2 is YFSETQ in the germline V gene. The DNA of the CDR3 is TGCGCCAGCAGCTTGGCCTTGACGGGACACCCCCGGGATACGCAGTATTTT. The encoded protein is CASSLALTGHPRDTQYF.

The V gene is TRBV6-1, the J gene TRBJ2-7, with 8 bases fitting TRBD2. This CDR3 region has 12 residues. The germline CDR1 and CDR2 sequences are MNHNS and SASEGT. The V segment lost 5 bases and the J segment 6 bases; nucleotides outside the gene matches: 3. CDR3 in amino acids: CASSREGGEQYF. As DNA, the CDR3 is TGTGCCAGCAGTCGGGAGGGGGGCGAGCAGTACTTC.

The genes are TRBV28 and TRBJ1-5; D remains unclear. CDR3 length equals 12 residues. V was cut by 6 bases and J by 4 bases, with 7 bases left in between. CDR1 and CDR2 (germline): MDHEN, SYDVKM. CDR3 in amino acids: CASRSINQPQHF. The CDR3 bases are TGTGCCAGCAGATCGATAAATCAGCCCCAGCATTTT.

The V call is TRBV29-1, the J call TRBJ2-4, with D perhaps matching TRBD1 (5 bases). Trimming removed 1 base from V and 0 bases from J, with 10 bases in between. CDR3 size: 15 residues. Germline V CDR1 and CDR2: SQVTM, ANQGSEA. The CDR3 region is CSVEVGLRAKNIQYF. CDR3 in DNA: TGCAGCGTTGAAGTGGGGCTAAGAGCCAAAAACATTCAGTACTTC.

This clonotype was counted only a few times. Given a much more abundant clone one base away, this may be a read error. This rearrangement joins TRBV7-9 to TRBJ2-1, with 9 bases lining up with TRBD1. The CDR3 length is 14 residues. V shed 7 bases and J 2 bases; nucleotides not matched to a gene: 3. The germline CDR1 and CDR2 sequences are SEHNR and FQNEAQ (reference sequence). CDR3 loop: CASTRDRAYNEQFF. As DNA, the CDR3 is TGTGCCAGCACCCGGGACAGGGCCTACAATGAGCAGTTCTTC.

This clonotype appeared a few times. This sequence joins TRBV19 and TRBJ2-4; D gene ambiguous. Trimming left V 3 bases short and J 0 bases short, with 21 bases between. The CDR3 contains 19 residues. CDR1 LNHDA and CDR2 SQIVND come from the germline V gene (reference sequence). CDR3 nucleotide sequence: TGTGCCAGTAGTATTGGAACGAGCGCCGCGACCCTAGCCAAAAACATTCAGTACTTC. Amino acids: CASSIGTSAATLAKNIQYF.

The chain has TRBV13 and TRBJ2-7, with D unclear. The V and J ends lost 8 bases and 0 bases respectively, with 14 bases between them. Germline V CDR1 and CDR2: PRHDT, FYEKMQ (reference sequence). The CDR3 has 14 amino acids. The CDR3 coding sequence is TGTGCCAGCGCTGTGCGCGGTGTCTCCTACGAGCAGTACTTC. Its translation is CASAVRGVSYEQYF.

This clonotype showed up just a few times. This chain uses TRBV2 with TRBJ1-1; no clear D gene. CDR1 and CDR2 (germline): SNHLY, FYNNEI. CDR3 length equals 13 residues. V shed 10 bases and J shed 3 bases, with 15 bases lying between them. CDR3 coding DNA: TGTGCCACCCTCCGCTCCGAATACACTGAAGCTTTCTTT. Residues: CATLRSEYTEAFF.

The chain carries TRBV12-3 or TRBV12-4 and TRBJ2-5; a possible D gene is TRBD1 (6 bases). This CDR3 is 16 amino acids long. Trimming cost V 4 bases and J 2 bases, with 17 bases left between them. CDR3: CASSSGGGHLQETQYF. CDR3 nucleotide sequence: TGTGCCAGCAGTTCCGGTGGGGGACACCTACAAGAGACCCAGTACTTC.

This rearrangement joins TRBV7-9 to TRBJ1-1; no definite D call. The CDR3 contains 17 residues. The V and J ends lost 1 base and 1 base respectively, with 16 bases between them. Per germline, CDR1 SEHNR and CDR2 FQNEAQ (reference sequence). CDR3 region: CASSLGKTRDSNTEAFF. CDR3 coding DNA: TGTGCCAGCAGCTTAGGGAAGACAAGGGATTCGAACACTGAAGCTTTCTTT.

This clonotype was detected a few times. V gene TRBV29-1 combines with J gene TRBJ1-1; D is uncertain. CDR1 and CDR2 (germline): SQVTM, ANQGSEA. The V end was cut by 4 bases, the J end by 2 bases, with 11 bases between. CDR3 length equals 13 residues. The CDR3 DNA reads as TGCAGCGTTGGGTTCAAGTTAAACACTGAAGCTTTCTTT. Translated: CSVGFKLNTEAFF.

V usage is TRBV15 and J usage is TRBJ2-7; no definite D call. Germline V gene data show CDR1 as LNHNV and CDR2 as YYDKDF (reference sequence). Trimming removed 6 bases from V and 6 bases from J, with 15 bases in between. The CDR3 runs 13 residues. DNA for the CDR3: TGTGCCACCAGTCGGTCACAGCCCCTCGAGCAGTACTTC. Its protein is CATSRSQPLEQYF.

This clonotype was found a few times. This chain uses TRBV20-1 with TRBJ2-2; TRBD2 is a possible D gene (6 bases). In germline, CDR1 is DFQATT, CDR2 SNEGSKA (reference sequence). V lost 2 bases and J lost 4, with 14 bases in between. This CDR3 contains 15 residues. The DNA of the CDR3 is TGCAGTGCTAGAACGTGGCGGGGAAGCACCGGGGAGCTGTTTTTT. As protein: CSARTWRGSTGELFF.

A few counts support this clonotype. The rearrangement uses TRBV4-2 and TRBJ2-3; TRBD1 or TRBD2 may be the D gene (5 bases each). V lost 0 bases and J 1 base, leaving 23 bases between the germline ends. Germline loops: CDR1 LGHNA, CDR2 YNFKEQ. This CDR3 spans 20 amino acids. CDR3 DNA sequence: TGTGCCAGCAGCCAAGATTGGGGACCGGTTGCTACCGGGGGCACAGATACGCAGTATTTT. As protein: CASSQDWGPVATGGTDTQYF.

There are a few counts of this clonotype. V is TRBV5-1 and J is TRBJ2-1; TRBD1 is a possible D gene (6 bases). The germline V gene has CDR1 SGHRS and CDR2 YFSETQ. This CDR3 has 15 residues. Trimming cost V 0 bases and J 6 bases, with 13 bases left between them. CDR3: CASSLGWGPINEQFF. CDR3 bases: TGCGCCAGCAGCTTGGGATGGGGGCCCATCAATGAGCAGTTCTTC.

CDR3 loop: CASGLGGQHNEQFF. DNA for the CDR3: TGTGCTAGTGGTTTGGGCGGACAGCACAATGAGCAGTTCTTC. The chain uses TRBV12-5 and TRBJ2-1, with D perhaps TRBD1 (6 bases). The CDR3 spans 14 residues. From germline, CDR1 is LGHNT and CDR2 FRNRAP. Trimming stripped 1 base from V and 5 bases from J, with 9 bases between.

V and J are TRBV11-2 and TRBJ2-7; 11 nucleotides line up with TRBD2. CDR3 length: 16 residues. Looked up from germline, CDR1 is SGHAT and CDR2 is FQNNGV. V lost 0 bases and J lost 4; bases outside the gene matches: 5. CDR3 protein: CASSLDSVAGGYEQYF. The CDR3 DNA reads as TGTGCCAGCAGCTTAGATTCAGTAGCGGGGGGGTACGAGCAGTACTTC.

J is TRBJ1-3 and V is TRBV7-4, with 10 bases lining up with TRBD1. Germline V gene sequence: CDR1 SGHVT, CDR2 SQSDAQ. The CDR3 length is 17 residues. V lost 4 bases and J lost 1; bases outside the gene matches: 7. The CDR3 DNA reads TGTGCCAGCAGCTCGGGAGGACAGGGGGTTTCTGGAAACACCATATATTTT. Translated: CASSSGGQGVSGNTIYF.

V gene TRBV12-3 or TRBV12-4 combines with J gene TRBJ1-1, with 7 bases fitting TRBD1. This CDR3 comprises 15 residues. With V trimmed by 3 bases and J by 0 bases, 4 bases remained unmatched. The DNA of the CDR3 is TGTGCCAGCAGTTTCTCTGGACAGGTGAACACTGAAGCTTTCTTT. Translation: CASSFSGQVNTEAFF.